The source of this T cell receptor beta chain is a study of CD8 T cells in Susac syndrome. CDR1 and CDR2 (germline): SQVTM, ANQGSEA. CDR3 length: 13 residues. Trimming cost V 4 bases and J 4 bases, with 10 bases left between them. It was with random hexamers that about 0.45 to 1 ug RNA was reverse transcribed. TCRdb recomputed calls from the immunoSEQ multiplex PCR reads with MiXCR, one row per CDR3 protein. The sample shows more than 100,000 distinct CDR3 sequences, roughly 80% of them seen only once. The chain carries TRBV29-1 and TRBJ2-2; tentatively, D is TRBD1 or TRBD2 (6 bases each). The clonotype originates from a human donor with multiple sclerosis. Material: CD8+ T cells from PBMCs. The CDR3 loop is CSVVGGPTGELFF. DNA of the CDR3: TGCAGCGTTGTAGGGGGGCCCACCGGGGAGCTGTTTTTT.